The entry below describes one T cell receptor beta chain. Its target is not known. This sample was included in a study of persistence of HIV-infected CD4 T cells. The overall study: Isolated cells were CMV- and HIV-1 Gag-responding CD4+ T cells.

V gave up 2 bases and J gave up 1 base, with 11 bases separating them. The CDR3 extends over 15 amino acids. CDR1 and CDR2 from the germline V gene are SGHTA and FQGNSA. Sequencing used immunoSEQ version 4 in survey mode. Here immunoSEQ multiplex PCR was the method, and the copy in TCRdb shows in-frame clones only, minus some. This table has tens of thousands of clones, 82% appearing once. The stimulus was lysate of CMV-infected fibroblasts, approximately 9.6 ug/mL. Memory cells lacking CD40L and CD69 with high CD45RO were sorted. The sample here was CD4+ T cells sorted from PBMCs after 18-hour stimulation, taken from a patient who received antiretroviral therapy. The source of this sequence is an adult woman with HIV who was CMV-seropositive. The V call is TRBV7-2, the J call TRBJ1-1, with a possible D match to TRBD1 (5 bases). The DNA of the CDR3 is TGTGCCAGCAGCTTATATGGGACCCCGAACACTGAAGCTTTCTTT. Translation: CASSLYGTPNTEAFF.